This T cell receptor (beta chain) comes out of a study of hypomethylating agent response in myelodysplastic syndrome (dated by TCRdb to the early 2020s). Some background on the complete study: The hypomethylating agents azacitidine (about 75% of the 11) or decitabine (3 of 11) were used to treat the patients. TET2 mutation was identified most frequently, being present in 5 of 11 patients. Response was defined as complete response or hematologic improvement, and patients meeting neither criterion were classed as non-responders. Roughly 6 patients had a response of complete response or hematologic improvement, and four or five patients did not respond. On average the patients were 72.2 +/- 6.3 years old, and a diploid cytogenetic profile was seen most often. Among the myelodysplastic syndrome patients in the cohort, roughly ten were male and 2 were female. Study-level results and caveats: Responders more often showed novel clonotypes emerging, while non-responders displayed more contracted clonotypes after treatment. A possible recognition of novel MDS antigens by the shared GLIPH2 clusters was not confirmed and needs experimental validation. Healthy control donors were not age-matched to MDS patients, which could have impacted the MDS versus healthy comparison. Only 10 to 12 patients were analyzed, so the study cohort was small. After treatment with a hypomethylating agent, no significant changes in richness, rarefaction diversity or clonality were seen, whether all patients were considered together or each response group separately.

Bulk bone marrow was analyzed, and T-cell subsets were not sorted. Immunosequencing of the TCR beta CDR3 regions was performed on bone marrow from around 10 myelodysplastic syndrome patients before and after hypomethylating agent therapy. Each patient contributed a baseline bone marrow plus two to three bone marrows at different post-treatment timepoints for longitudinal repertoire tracking. Genomic DNA was extracted from whole bone marrow, and quality was checked by TapeStation, NanoDrop OneC and PicoGreen assays. From a lookup of the germline V gene, CDR1 and CDR2 are SQVTM and ANQGSEA. Reading from cysteine to phenylalanine, the CDR3 counts 13 amino acids. Only the CDR3 DNA stays, 39 bases, in frame from base 1. Preparation of the library involved the immunoSEQ multiplex PCR assay. Survey resolution was used, with two replicates of about 200 ng each, totaling about 400 ng of DNA per sample. Using multiplex PCR primers aimed at V and J genes, the hsTCRB kit picked up rearranged TCRB sequences in genomic DNA. The first PCR used the QIAGEN Multiplex PCR Kit for about 31 cycles to amplify the CDR3 region. A second PCR of roughly 8 cycles attached sample barcodes and Illumina adapters to each replicate. Pooled libraries were quantified with a QuantStudio 6 and the KAPA library quantification kit. Roughly 16 pM of pooled libraries were sequenced on an Illumina MiSeq with 156-cycle single-end reads and a 15-cycle index read. The study's own analysis went as follows. VDJdb annotation flagged roughly 1.8% of 168,753 unique clonotypes as previously reported viral-epitope-specific. The immunoSEQ Data Assistant and immunoSEQ Analyzer turned the raw reads into TCRB repertoires that were normalized and annotated. Clonotypes were analyzed with BioAnalyzer and version 0.6.5 of the immunarch R package. Richness was estimated after downsampling every repertoire to the clone count of the smallest repertoire. Clonotypes were categorized as expanded, contracted or novel by Fisher's exact tests, where a novel clonotype had zero frequency before treatment. GLIPH2 clustered significantly changed CDR3 beta sequences using simulation_depth=1000 and kmer_min_depth=3, excluding CDR3s shorter than five residues. Here the immuneACCESS table is served through TCRdb, limited to in-frame sequences with V and J called. Missing clones are a known gap in these copies; in checked studies unresolved V genes cover under half, and the rest lacks a known reason. That table supplies the V and J calls and clone size; D and trimming were determined from the DNA. The sample table lists about 5,900 clones, around 87% of them with a count of one. More than 13% of the sample rests with the top ten.

About this clone itself: Its antigen is still unknown. An end of the junction does not agree with germline; a read error may underlie this.

Sequencing was performed on bone marrow, taken before or after starting hypomethylating agent treatment for myelodysplastic syndrome (not recorded which). The receptor chain draws on TRBV29-1 and TRBJ2-5; a stretch of 7 junction bases matches TRBD1. This clonotype originated in a human donor with myelodysplastic syndrome. Here is the DNA: TGCAGCGCTGAACCTACAGGGGCGAAGACCCAGTACTTC. Translated, it reads CSAEPTGAKTQYF.